The present T cell receptor beta chain was sequenced within a study of T cell repertoires in cytomegalovirus infection. Findings of the study overall: Pooled public TCR beta family frequency picked out CMV carriers with the relevant HLA. Within the response measured ex vivo, HLA-C-restricted CMV-specific TCR beta clonotypes were dominant.

One entry per CDR3 protein, called by TCRdb with MiXCR from the reads. The table has tens of thousands of distinct CDR3 sequences, more than 20% seen once. Per the germline V gene, CDR1 is PRHDT and CDR2 is FYEKMQ (reference sequence). Between the trimmed V and J ends, which lost 6 bases and 8 bases, there was a span of 16 bases. The CDR3 loop spans 14 amino acids. There are many counts of this clonotype. Antigen: not known. The source is a human donor in good health (CMV status not recorded). Some clones in this sample may be carry-over from other donors' samples. The chain links TRBV13 to TRBJ1-4; D ambiguous. The sequenced material came from PBMCs, sequenced either directly or after in vitro stimulation (not recorded which). As DNA, the CDR3 is TGTGCCAGCAGAAAATTATACAGTGACGAAAAACTGTTTTTT. Translating it yields CASRKLYSDEKLFF.